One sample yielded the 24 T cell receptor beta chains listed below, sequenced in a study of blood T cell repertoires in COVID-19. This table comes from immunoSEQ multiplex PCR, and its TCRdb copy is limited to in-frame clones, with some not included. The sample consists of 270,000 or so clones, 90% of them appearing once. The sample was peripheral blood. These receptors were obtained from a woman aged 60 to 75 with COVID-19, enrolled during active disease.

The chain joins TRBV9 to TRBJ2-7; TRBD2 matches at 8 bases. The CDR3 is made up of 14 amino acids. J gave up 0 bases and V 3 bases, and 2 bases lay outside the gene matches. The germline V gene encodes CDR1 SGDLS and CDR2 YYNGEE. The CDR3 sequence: CASSASGGSYEQYF. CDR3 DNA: TGTGCCAGCAGCGCGAGCGGGGGCTCCTACGAGCAGTACTTC.

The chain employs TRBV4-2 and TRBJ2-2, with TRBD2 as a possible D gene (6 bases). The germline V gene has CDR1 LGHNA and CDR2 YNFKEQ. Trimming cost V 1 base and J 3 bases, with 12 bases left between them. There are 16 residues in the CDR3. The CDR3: CASSQVPGSYTGELFF. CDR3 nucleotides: TGTGCCAGCAGCCAAGTACCCGGGAGTTACACCGGGGAGCTGTTTTTT.

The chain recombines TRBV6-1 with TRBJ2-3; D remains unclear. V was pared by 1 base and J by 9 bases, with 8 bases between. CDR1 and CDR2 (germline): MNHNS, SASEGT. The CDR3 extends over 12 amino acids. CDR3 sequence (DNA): TGTGCCAGCAGTGAAGGCACCCAGACGCAGTATTTT. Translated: CASSEGTQTQYF.

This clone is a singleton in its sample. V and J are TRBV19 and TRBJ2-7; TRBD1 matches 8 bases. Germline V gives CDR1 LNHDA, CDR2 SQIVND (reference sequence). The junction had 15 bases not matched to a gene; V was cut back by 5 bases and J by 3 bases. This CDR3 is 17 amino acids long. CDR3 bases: TGTGCCAGTAGTCCCCGGGGGACTCAGGGGGCGCGCTACGAGCAGTACTTC. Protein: CASSPRGTQGARYEQYF. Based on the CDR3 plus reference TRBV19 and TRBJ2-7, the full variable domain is DGGITQSPKYLFRKEGQNVTLSCEQNLNHDAMYWYRQDPGQGLRLIYYSQIVNDFQKGDIAEGYSVSREKKESFPLTVTSAQKNPTAFYLCASSPRGTQGARYEQYFGPGTRLTVT.

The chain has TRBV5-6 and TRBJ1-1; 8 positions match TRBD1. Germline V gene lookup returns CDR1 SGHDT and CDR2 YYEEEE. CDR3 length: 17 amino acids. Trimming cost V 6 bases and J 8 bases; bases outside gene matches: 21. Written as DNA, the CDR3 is TGTGCCAGCATCCGTTCGCTTACAGGGGACAGGTTTAGGGAAGCTTTCTTT. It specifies CASIRSLTGDRFREAFF. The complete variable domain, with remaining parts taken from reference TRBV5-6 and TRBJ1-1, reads DAGVTQSPTHLIKTRGQQVTLRCSPKSGHDTVSWYQQALGQGPQFIFQYYEEEERQRGNFPDRFSGHQFPNYSSELNVNALLLGDSALYLCASIRSLTGDRFREAFFGQGTRLTVV.

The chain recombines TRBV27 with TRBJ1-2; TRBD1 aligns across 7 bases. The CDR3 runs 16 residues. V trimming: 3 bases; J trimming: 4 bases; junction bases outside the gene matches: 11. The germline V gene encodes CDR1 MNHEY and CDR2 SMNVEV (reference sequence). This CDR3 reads CASSFLLGGGGYGYTF. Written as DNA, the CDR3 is TGTGCCAGCAGTTTCCTCCTAGGAGGGGGCGGCTATGGCTACACCTTC.

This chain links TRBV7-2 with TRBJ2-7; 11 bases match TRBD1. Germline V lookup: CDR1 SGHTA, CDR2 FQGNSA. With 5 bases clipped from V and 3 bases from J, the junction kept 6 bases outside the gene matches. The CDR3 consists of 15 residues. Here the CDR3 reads CASSVGGTGGYEQYF. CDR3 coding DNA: TGTGCCAGCAGCGTGGGTGGGACAGGGGGCTACGAGCAGTACTTC.

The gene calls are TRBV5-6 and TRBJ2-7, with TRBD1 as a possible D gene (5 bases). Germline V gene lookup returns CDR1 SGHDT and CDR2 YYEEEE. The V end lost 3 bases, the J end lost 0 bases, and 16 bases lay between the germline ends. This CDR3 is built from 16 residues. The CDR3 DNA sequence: TGTGCCAGCAGCTCCCGTTTCGACAGAAGCTCCTACGAGCAGTACTTC. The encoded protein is CASSSRFDRSSYEQYF.

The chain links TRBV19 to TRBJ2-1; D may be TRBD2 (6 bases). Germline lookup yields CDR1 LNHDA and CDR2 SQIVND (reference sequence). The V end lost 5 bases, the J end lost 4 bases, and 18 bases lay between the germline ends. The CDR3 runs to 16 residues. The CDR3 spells CASSSPPGRTYNEQFF. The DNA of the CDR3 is TGTGCCAGTAGTTCCCCGCCGGGGAGGACTTACAATGAGCAGTTCTTC.

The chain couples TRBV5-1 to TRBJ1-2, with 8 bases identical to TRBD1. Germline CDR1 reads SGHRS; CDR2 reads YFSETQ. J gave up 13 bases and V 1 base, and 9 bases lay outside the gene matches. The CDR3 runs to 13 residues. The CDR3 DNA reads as TGCGCCAGCAGCTTGCCAGGGGGCAGCGATAGCACCTTC. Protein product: CASSLPGGSDSTF.

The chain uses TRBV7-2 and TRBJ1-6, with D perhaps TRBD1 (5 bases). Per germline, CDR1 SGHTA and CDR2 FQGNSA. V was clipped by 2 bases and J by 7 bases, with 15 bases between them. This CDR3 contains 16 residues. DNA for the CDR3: TGTGCCAGCAGCTTATGGCAGGGCGGAGCAAATTCACCCCTCCACTTT. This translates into CASSLWQGGANSPLHF.

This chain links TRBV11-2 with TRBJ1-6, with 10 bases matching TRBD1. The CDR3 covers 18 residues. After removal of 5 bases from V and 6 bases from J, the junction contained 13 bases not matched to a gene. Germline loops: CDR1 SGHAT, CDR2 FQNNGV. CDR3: CASSLRSGQGVINSPLHF. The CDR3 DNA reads TGTGCCAGCAGCCTAAGGTCCGGACAGGGGGTTATTAATTCACCCCTCCACTTT. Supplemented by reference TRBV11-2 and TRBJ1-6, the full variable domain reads EAGVAQSPRYKIIEKRQSVAFWCNPISGHATLYWYQQILGQGPKLLIQFQNNGVVDDSQLPKDRFSAERLKGVDSTLKIQPAKLEDSAVYLCASSLRSGQGVINSPLHFGNGTRLTVT.

The chain's CDR3 is CASRTTGVTGELFF. CDR3 sequence (DNA): TGTGCCAGTAGGACCACGGGGGTCACCGGGGAGCTGTTTTTT. This rearrangement joins TRBV19 to TRBJ2-2, with a tentative D call TRBD2 (6 bases). Trimming took 6 bases from V and 4 from J, leaving 12 bases between them. The CDR3 has 14 amino acids. CDR1 LNHDA and CDR2 SQIVND come from the germline V gene (reference sequence).

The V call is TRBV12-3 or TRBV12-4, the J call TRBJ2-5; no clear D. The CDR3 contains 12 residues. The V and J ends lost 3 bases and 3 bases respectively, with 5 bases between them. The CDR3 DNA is TGTGCCAGCAGTTTTCTTAAAGAGACCCAGTACTTC. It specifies CASSFLKETQYF.

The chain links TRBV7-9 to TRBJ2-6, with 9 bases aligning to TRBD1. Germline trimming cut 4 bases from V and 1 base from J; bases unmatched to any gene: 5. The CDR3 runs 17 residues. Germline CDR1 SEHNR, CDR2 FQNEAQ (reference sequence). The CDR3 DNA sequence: TGTGCCAGCAGCTCAACAGGGGGCGGGTCTGGGGCCAACGTCCTGACTTTC. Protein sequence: CASSSTGGGSGANVLTF.

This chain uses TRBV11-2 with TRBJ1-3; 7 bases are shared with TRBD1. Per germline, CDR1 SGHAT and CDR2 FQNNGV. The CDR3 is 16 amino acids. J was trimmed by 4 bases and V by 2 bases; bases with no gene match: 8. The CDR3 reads CASSLITGEVGNTIYF. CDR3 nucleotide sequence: TGTGCCAGCAGCTTAATTACAGGGGAGGTGGGAAACACCATATATTTT.

Written as DNA, the CDR3 is TGTGCCAGCAGCCGGACAGGGGTCGAGCAGTACTTC. Encoded protein: CASSRTGVEQYF. The V call is TRBV7-9, the J call TRBJ2-7; 9 nucleotides align to TRBD1. V lost 5 bases to trimming and J lost 6 bases; unmatched junction nucleotides: 2. The CDR3 is 12 residues long. The germline V gene encodes CDR1 SEHNR and CDR2 FQNEAQ (reference sequence).

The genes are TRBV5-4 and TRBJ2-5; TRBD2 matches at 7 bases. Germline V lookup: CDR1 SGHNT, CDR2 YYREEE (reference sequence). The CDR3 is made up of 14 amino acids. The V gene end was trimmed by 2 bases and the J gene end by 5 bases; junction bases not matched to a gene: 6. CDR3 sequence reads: CASSFAGVGETQYF. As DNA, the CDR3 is TGTGCCAGCAGCTTCGCGGGGGTGGGGGAGACCCAGTACTTC. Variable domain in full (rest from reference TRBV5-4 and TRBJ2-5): ETGVTQSPTHLIKTRGQQVTLRCSSQSGHNTVSWYQQALGQGPQFIFQYYREEENGRGNFPPRFSGLQFPNYSSELNVNALELDDSALYLCASSFAGVGETQYFGPGTRLLVL.

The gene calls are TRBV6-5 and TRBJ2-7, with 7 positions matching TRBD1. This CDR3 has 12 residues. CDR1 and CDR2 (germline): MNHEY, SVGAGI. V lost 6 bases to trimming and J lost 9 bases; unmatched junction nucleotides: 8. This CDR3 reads CASSRQGSGQYF. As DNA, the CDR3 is TGTGCCAGCAGCCGACAGGGATCCGGGCAGTACTTC.

The CDR3 bases are TGTGCCAGCACCCCCTCTGGGGCTTTCGATGAAGCTTTCTTT. This encodes CASTPSGAFDEAFF. The chain carries TRBV11-1 and TRBJ1-1; maybe TRBD1 (5 bases). Between the trimmed V and J ends, which lost 7 bases and 7 bases, there was a span of 19 bases. This CDR3 is built from 14 residues. Germline V gene lookup returns CDR1 SGHAT and CDR2 FQDESV (reference sequence).

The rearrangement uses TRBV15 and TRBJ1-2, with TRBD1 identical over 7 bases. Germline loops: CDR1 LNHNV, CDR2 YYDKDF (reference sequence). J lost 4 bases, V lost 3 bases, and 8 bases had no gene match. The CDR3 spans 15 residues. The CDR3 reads CATSRGGQLFYGYTF. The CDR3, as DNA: TGTGCCACCAGCAGGGGGGGACAGCTTTTCTATGGCTACACCTTC.

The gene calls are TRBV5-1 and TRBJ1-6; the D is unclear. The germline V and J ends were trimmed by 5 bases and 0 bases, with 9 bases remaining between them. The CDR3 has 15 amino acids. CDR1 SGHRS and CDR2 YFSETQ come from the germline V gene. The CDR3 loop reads CASRAESSYNSPLHF. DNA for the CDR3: TGCGCCAGCAGAGCCGAGAGCTCCTATAATTCACCCCTCCACTTT.

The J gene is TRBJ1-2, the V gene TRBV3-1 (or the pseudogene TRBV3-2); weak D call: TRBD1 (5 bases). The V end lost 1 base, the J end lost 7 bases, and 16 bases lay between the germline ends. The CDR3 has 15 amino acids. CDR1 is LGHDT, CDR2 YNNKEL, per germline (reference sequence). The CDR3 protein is CASSQVGERVVGYTF. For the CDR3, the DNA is TGTGCCAGCAGCCAAGTAGGGGAACGGGTGGTTGGCTACACCTTC.

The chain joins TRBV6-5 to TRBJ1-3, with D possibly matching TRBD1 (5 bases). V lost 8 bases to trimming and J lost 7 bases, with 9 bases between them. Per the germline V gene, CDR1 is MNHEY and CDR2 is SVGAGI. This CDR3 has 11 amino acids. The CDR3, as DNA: TGTGCCAGCGGAGGGGAGAACACCATATATTTT. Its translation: CASGGENTIYF.